This entry concerns a single T cell receptor (beta chain). In germline, CDR1 is SGHNT, CDR2 YYREEE (reference sequence). V shed 4 bases and J 4 bases; nucleotides not matched to a gene: 8. CDR3 size: 16 residues. Generated by immunoSEQ multiplex PCR, the TCRdb table keeps only in-frame clones and is missing some. The sample includes 150,000 to 180,000 clones, over 65% of them seen just once. This sample was taken from a study of blood T cell repertoires in COVID-19. The sequenced material came from peripheral blood. V gene TRBV5-4 combines with J gene TRBJ2-6; 7 positions match TRBD1. This TCR was sampled from a man older than 75 with acute or convalescent COVID-19. The CDR3, as DNA: TGTGCCAGCAGCCGGGTCGAGGGGGCAGGGGCCAACGTCCTGACTTTC. It is translated as CASSRVEGAGANVLTF.